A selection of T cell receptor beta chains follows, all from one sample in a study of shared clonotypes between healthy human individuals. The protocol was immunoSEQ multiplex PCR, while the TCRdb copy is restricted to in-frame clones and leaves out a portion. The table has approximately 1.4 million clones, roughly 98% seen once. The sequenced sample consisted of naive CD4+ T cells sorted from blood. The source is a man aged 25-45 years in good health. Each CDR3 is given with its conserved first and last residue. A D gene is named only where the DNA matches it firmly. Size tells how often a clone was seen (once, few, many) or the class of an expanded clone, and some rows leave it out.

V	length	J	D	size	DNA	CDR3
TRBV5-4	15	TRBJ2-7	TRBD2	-	TGTGCCAGCAGCTTGGAGCCTAGCGGGAGCTACGAGCAGTACTTC	CASSLEPSGSYEQYF
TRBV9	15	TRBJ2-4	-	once	TGTGCCAGCAGCGTAGCCGGCCAGGCACTAAACATTCAGTACTTC	CASSVAGQALNIQYF
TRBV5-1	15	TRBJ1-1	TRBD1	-	TGCGCCAGCAGCCCAGGGGACAGGTCGAACACTGAAGCTTTCTTT	CASSPGDRSNTEAFF
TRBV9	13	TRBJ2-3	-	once	TGTGCCAGCAGCGTGACAGTAACAGATACGCAGTATTTT	CASSVTVTDTQYF
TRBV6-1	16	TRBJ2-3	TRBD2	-	TGTGCCAGCAGTGAAGCTACGGGAGGACCAGAAGATACGCAGTATTTT	CASSEATGGPEDTQYF
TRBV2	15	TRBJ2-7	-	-	TGTGCCAGCAGTGAAGGGGTAAGAGGGGCGATCGAGCAGTACTTC	CASSEGVRGAIEQYF
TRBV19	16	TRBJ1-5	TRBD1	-	TGTGCCAGTAGTATATTCTTGACAGGGGGAAATCAGCCCCAGCATTTT	CASSIFLTGGNQPQHF
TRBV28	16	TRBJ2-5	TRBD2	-	TGTGCCAGCAGTGTTATTTTAGCGGGGTTTGTGGAGACCCAGTACTTC	CASSVILAGFVETQYF
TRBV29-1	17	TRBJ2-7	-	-	TGCAGCGGTATCCTGGGGGTGGGGACTTCCTACAGATACGAGCAGTACTTC	CSGILGVGTSYRYEQYF
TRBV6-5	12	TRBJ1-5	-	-	TGTGCCAGCAGTACCCCAGGGCAGCCCCAGCATTTT	CASSTPGQPQHF
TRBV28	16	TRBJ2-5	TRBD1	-	TGTGCCAGCAGTTTGTTTCGACAGGGGGGGCAAGAGACCCAGTACTTC	CASSLFRQGGQETQYF
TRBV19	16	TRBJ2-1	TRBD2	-	TGTGCCAGTAGTATTCTAGCGGGACCTTTCTACAATGAGCAGTTCTTC	CASSILAGPFYNEQFF
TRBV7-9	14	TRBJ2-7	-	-	TGTGCCAGCAGCCTTCGGGAACTAAGCTACGAGCAGTACTTC	CASSLRELSYEQYF
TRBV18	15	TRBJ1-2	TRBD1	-	TGTGCCAGCTCACCCCCGGGACAGGGGCATACTGGCTACACCTTC	CASSPPGQGHTGYTF
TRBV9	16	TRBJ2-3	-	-	TGTGCCAGCAGCGCAGGGGTTGGAGAGTCCACAGATACGCAGTATTTT	CASSAGVGESTDTQYF
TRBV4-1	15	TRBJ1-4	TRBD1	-	TGCGCCAGCAGCATACGGACAGGGGCTAATGAAAAACTGTTTTTT	CASSIRTGANEKLFF
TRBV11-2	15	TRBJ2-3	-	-	TGTGCCAGCAGCTTGTGGACCTCATGGTCAGATACGCAGTATTTT	CASSLWTSWSDTQYF
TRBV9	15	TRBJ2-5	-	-	TGTGCCAGCAGCGTAGGGCAGCGCCATAGGGAGACCCAGTACTTC	CASSVGQRHRETQYF
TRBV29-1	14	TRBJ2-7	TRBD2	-	TGCAGCGTCGTAGCGGGGCCTGGCTCCTACGAGCAGTACTTC	CSVVAGPGSYEQYF
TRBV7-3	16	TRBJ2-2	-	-	TGTGCCAGCAGCTTAACCCCGACAGGGAGGATCGGGGAGCTGTTTTTT	CASSLTPTGRIGELFF
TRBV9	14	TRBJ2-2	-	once	TGTGCCAGCAGCGACCCCGCTGGGGCCGGGGAGCTGTTTTTT	CASSDPAGAGELFF
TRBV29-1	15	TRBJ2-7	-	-	TGCAGCGTTGCCGTAACGGGGGTCGTTTCGGGCGAGCAGTACTTC	CSVAVTGVVSGEQYF
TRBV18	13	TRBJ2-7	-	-	TGTGCCAGCTCACCGCCAGGATTCTACGAGCAGTACTTC	CASSPPGFYEQYF
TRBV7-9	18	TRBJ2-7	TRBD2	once	TGTGCCAGCAGCTTGGGCCATCGAGTAGCGGGAGCCTCCTACGAGCAGTACTTC	CASSLGHRVAGASYEQYF
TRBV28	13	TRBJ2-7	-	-	TGTGCCAGCAGTTTACTAGGGCCCCACGAGCAGTACTTC	CASSLLGPHEQYF
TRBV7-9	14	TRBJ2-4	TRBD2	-	TGTGCCAGCAGCCCGGCGGGGGGGTGGGACATTCAGTACTTC	CASSPAGGWDIQYF
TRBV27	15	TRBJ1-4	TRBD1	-	TGTGCCAGCAGTACAAGGACAGGGCCAAATGAAAAACTGTTTTTT	CASSTRTGPNEKLFF
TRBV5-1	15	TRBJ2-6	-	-	TGCGCCAGCAGCTTGGATCGCCCTGGGGCCAACGTCCTGACTTTC	CASSLDRPGANVLTF
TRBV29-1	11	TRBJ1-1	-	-	TGCAGCGTGCGGTTGAACACTGAAGCTTTCTTT	CSVRLNTEAFF
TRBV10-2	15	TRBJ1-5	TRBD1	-	TGCGCCAGCAGTGGATCCGGACAGGTTAATCAGCCCCAGCATTTT	CASSGSGQVNQPQHF
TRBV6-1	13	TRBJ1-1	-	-	TGTGCCAGCAGTGAAGGCGGGAACACTGAAGCTTTCTTT	CASSEGGNTEAFF
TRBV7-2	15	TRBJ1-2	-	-	TGTGCCAGCAGCTTAGCCGACACCCCTAACTATGGCTACACCTTC	CASSLADTPNYGYTF
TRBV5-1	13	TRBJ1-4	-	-	TGCGCCAGCAGCTTATCAGGGTCCGAAAAACTGTTTTTT	CASSLSGSEKLFF
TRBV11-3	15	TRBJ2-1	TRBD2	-	TGTGCCAGCAGCCCGGGACTAGCGGGACTCAATGAGCAGTTCTTC	CASSPGLAGLNEQFF
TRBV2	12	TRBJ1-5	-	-	TGTGCCAGCAGTGAAGCGAGTCAGCCCCAGCATTTT	CASSEASQPQHF
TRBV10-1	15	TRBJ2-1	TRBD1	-	TGCGCCAGCAGCGAGGACAGGAGTCTGGGCAATGAGCAGTTCTTC	CASSEDRSLGNEQFF
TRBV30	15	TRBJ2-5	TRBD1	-	TGTGCCTGGAGTGTACAGGGGACGGCAAGAGAGACCCAGTACTTC	CAWSVQGTARETQYF
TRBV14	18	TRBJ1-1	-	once	TGTGCCAGCAGCCAAGATTGGACGACAGGAGAAAAGAACACTGAAGCTTTCTTT	CASSQDWTTGEKNTEAFF
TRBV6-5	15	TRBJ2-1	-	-	TGTGCCAGCAGTTACACTGTTGCAGGGACCAATGAGCAGTTCTTC	CASSYTVAGTNEQFF
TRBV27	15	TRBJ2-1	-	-	TGTGCCAGCAGTTTAAGGGGAAGCTCCTACAATGAGCAGTTCTTC	CASSLRGSSYNEQFF
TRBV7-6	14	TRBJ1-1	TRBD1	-	TGTGCCAGCAGCTTCTCAGGGGGGAACACTGAAGCTTTCTTT	CASSFSGGNTEAFF
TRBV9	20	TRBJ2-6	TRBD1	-	TGTGCCAGCAGCGCACCGGGACAGGGCCCCCTCTTATCTGGGGCCAACGTCCTGACTTTC	CASSAPGQGPLLSGANVLTF
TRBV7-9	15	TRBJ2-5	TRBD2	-	TGTGCCAGCAGTTTTAGTAGCGGGAGTAAAGAGACCCAGTACTTC	CASSFSSGSKETQYF
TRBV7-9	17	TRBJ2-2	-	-	TGTGCCAGCAGCGCCAGGGGTGATGGGTTGAACACCGGGGAGCTGTTTTTT	CASSARGDGLNTGELFF
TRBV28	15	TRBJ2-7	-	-	TGTGCCAGCGGTCTCACTAGAATCGGTATCTACGAGCAGTACTTC	CASGLTRIGIYEQYF
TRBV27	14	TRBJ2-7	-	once	TGTGCCAGCAGTTCGGCCGACAGAGTCTACGAGCAGTACTTC	CASSSADRVYEQYF
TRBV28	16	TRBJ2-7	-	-	TGTGCCAGCAGTTTCGACAGTCGGATCCTGCCCTACGAGCAGTACTTC	CASSFDSRILPYEQYF
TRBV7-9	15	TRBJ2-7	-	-	TGTGCCAGCAGCTTAGTAGCGCTCATCTCCTACGAGCAGTACTTC	CASSLVALISYEQYF
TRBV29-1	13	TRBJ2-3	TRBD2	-	TGCAGCGTTGTAGCGGGAAGGACAGATACGCAGTATTTT	CSVVAGRTDTQYF
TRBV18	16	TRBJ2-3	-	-	TGTGCCAGCTCACCAGCGATCCTAGGGGTCACAGGTACGCAGTATTTT	CASSPAILGVTGTQYF